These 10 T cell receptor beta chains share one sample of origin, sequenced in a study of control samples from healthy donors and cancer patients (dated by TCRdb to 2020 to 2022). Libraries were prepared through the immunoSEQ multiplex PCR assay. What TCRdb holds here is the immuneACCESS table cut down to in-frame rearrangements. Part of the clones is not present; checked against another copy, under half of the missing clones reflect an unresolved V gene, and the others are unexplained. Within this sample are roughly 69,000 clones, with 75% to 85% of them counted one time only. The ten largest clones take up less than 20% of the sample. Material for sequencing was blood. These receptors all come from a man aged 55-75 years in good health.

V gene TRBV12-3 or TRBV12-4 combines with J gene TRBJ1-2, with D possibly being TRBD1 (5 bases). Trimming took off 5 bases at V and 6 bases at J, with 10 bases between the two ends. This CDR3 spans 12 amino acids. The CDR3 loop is CASSIGQHGYTF. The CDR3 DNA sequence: TGTGCCAGCAGTATAGGACAACATGGCTACACCTTC.

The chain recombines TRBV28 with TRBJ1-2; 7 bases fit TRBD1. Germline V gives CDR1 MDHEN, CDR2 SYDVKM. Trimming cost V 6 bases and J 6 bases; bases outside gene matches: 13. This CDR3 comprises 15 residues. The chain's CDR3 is CASRPFRAGGDGYTF. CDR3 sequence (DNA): TGTGCCAGCAGACCATTTCGCGCAGGGGGAGATGGCTACACCTTC.

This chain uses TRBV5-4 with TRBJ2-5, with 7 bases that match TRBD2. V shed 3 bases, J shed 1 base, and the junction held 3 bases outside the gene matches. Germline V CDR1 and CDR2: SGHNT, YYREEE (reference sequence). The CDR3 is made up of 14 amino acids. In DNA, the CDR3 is TGTGCCAGCAGCTCGGGACTACCCCAAGAGACCCAGTACTTC. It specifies CASSSGLPQETQYF.

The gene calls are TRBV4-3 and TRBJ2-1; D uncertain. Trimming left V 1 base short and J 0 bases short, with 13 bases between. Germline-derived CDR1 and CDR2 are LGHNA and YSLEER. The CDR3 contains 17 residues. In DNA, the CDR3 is TGCGCCAGCAGCCAAGTTCAAGCAAGACGCTCCTACAATGAGCAGTTCTTC. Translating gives CASSQVQARRSYNEQFF.

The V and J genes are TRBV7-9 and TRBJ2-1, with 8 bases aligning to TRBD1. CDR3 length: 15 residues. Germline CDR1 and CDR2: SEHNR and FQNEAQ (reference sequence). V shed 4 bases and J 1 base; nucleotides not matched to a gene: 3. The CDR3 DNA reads TGTGCCAGCAGCTCCGGGACAGGTTCCTACAATGAGCAGTTCTTC. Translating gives CASSSGTGSYNEQFF.

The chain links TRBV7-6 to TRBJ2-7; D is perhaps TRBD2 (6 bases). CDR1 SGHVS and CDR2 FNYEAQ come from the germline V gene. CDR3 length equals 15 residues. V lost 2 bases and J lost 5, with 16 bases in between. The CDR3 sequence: CASSLFDTIADEQYF. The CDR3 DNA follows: TGTGCCAGCAGCTTATTTGATACAATAGCGGACGAGCAGTACTTC.

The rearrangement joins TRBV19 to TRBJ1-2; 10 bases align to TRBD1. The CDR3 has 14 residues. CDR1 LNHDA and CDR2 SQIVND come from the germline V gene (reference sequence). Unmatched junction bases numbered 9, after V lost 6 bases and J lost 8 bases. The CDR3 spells CASSWDRGYGGYTF. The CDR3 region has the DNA TGTGCCAGTAGCTGGGACAGGGGTTACGGGGGCTACACCTTC.

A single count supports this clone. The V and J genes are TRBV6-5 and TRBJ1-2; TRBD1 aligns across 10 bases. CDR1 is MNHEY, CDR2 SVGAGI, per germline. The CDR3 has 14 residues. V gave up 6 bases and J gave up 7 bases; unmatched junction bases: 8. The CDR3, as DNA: TGTGCCAGCAGGGAGACAGGGGGCAGCGGTGGCTACACCTTC. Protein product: CASRETGGSGGYTF.

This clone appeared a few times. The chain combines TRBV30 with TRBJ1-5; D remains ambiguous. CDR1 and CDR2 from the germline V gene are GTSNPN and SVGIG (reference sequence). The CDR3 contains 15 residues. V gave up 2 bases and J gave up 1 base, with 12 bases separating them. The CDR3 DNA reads TGTGCCTGGAGTAGGGATGGGATCAGCAATCAGCCCCAGCATTTT. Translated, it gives CAWSRDGISNQPQHF.

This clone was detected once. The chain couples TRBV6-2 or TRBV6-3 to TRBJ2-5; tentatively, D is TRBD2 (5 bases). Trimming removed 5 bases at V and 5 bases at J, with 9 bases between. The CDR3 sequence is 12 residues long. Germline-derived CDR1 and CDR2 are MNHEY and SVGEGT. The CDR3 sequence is CASSEAGETQYF. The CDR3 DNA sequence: TGTGCCAGCAGTGAGGCGGGTGAGACCCAGTACTTC.